This T cell receptor (beta chain) stems from a study of Tregs in tolerant kidney transplant recipients. Unstimulated Tregs (CD4+CD25+CD127-) and CD4+CD25- non-Tregs were sorted from PBMCs. Whole-study results and caveats: Tregs expanded with activated donor B cells seemed most donor-specific. Biological reproducibility was not directly addressed, but technical replication error appeared minimal.

Germline CDR1 reads DFQATT; CDR2 reads SNEGSKA (reference sequence). Losses at the gene ends were 5 bases for V and 10 bases for J; bases not matched to a gene: 4. CDR3 length: 11 amino acids. TCRdb's table, derived via immunoSEQ multiplex PCR, lists solely in-frame clones and lacks some. The sample records some 100,000 clones, about 91% being singletons. As to this clone: The target antigen is unknown.

This sequence was found in a human donor in good health. What was sequenced was CD4+ T cells from blood. This chain joins TRBV20-1 and TRBJ1-2, with 10 positions matching TRBD1. The CDR3 DNA sequence: TGCAGTGCTGGGACAGGGGCTGTCTACACCTTC. Protein sequence: CSAGTGAVYTF.